The 23 T cell receptor beta chains given below trace back to one sample, sequenced in a study of vaccination and CD4 T cells after COVID-19. Noted treatment: 10-day PBMC culture with coronavirus spike peptide pools or control peptides (ViraFEST assay). Antigen specificity for these receptors is unknown. Oncomine TCR Beta short-read sequencing was applied to DNA from cultured CD4+ T cells. TCRdb re-analysed the PCR reads in MiXCR, keeping a single row per CDR3 protein. The repertoire has more than 9,500 distinct CDR3 sequences, 76% of them found once; the top ten carry 11%. The sequenced material came from CD4+ T cells from blood, cultured in vitro. These TCRs come from a human donor who had recovered from COVID-19.

The chain recombines TRBV30 with TRBJ1-2; no definite D call. V gave up 2 bases and J gave up 7 bases, with 17 bases separating them. Germline V gene sequence: CDR1 GTSNPN, CDR2 SVGIG (reference sequence). CDR3 length equals 14 residues. DNA for the CDR3: TGTGCCTGGAGTAAGGCCCGATATTCGTTTGGCTACACCTTC. It translates to CAWSKARYSFGYTF.

The rearrangement links TRBV5-1 to TRBJ2-2; 7 nucleotides agree with TRBD2. The CDR3 runs to 13 residues. J gave up 5 bases and V 5 bases, and 3 bases lay outside the gene matches. Germline CDR1 reads SGHRS; CDR2 reads YFSETQ. Written as DNA, the CDR3 is TGCGCCAGCAGAAGACTAGCTACCGGGGAGCTGTTTTTT. It is translated as CASRRLATGELFF.

The chain employs TRBV12-3 or TRBV12-4 and TRBJ2-1; D is uncertain. There are 20 residues in the CDR3. The V and J ends lost 6 bases and 0 bases respectively, with 27 bases between them. The CDR3 sequence is CASRIGSGNLASSSYNEQFF. The CDR3 coding sequence is TGTGCCAGCAGAATTGGTAGTGGGAACCTGGCTTCTAGCTCCTACAATGAGCAGTTCTTC.

The chain has TRBV5-1 and TRBJ2-7, with a possible D match to TRBD1 (6 bases). The CDR3 covers 16 residues. Looked up from germline, CDR1 is SGHRS and CDR2 is YFSETQ. Between the trimmed V and J ends, which lost 2 bases and 0 bases, there was a span of 15 bases. For the CDR3, the DNA is TGCGCCAGCAGCTTTAACTCCGGGACACCCTCCTACGAGCAGTACTTC. This sequence encodes CASSFNSGTPSYEQYF.

The chain is built from TRBV30 and TRBJ1-2; D ambiguous. The CDR3 has 12 amino acids. The germline V and J ends were trimmed by 0 bases and 8 bases, with 10 bases remaining between them. Germline V CDR1 and CDR2: GTSNPN, SVGIG (reference sequence). The CDR3 bases are TGTGCCTGGAGTGTTATCTCGGAGGGCTACACCTTC. It yields the protein CAWSVISEGYTF.

The chain recombines TRBV11-2 with TRBJ2-2; D is ambiguous. Trimming pared 1 base from V and 0 bases from J, leaving 6 bases between. Germline lookup yields CDR1 SGHAT and CDR2 FQNNGV. The CDR3 totals 15 residues. The CDR3 bases are TGTGCCAGCAGCTTAGGCCACACGAACACCGGGGAGCTGTTTTTT. Its protein is CASSLGHTNTGELFF.

The CDR3 loop reads CASSLGRLVDYGYTF. CDR3 coding DNA: TGTGCCAGCAGTCTAGGACGGCTAGTGGACTATGGCTACACCTTC. This chain connects TRBV6-1 to TRBJ1-2; D gene uncertain. V was pared by 5 bases and J by 3 bases, with 16 bases between. The CDR3 is made up of 15 amino acids. CDR1 and CDR2 (germline): MNHNS, SASEGT.

The gene calls are TRBV27 and TRBJ1-1, with D tentatively TRBD1 (5 bases). This CDR3 is 14 amino acids long. Germline V gives CDR1 MNHEY, CDR2 SMNVEV (reference sequence). The ends were cut back, 4 bases at V and 5 bases at J, with 14 bases in the middle. CDR3 loop: CASSSWGFRTEAFF. The DNA for the CDR3 is TGTGCCAGCAGTTCGTGGGGCTTTAGAACTGAAGCTTTCTTT.

The rearrangement joins TRBV2 to TRBJ1-1; TRBD1 aligns across 7 bases. This CDR3 has 15 residues. Germline assignment: CDR1 SNHLY and CDR2 FYNNEI. J gave up 5 bases and V 7 bases, and 13 bases lay outside the gene matches. This CDR3 is CASTEQRGPGTEAFF. DNA of the CDR3: TGTGCCAGCACCGAACAGAGGGGGCCCGGGACTGAAGCTTTCTTT.

The rearrangement joins TRBV6-5 to TRBJ1-5; no firm D call. The CDR3 is made up of 14 amino acids. CDR1 and CDR2 (germline): MNHEY, SVGAGI. Trimming stripped 0 bases from V and 7 bases from J, with 10 bases between. In DNA form, the CDR3 reads TGTGCCAGCAGTTACTCGGTGTCGGGGCAGCCCCAGCATTTT. Its protein is CASSYSVSGQPQHF.

The chain uses TRBV11-1 and TRBJ2-1; 7 bases agree with TRBD1. Germline loops: CDR1 SGHAT, CDR2 FQDESV (reference sequence). This CDR3 is built from 15 residues. J lost 4 bases, V lost 4 bases, and 7 bases had no gene match. CDR3 sequence reads: CASSSSRDRYNEQFF. The DNA for the CDR3 is TGTGCCAGCAGCTCGTCCCGGGACAGATACAATGAGCAGTTCTTC.

The sample holds one count of this clonotype. The V and J genes are TRBV24-1 and TRBJ2-2, with D possibly TRBD1 on 6 matching bases. The germline V gene encodes CDR1 KGHDR and CDR2 SFDVKD. V dropped 5 bases and J dropped 6 bases, with 15 bases sitting between them. The CDR3 has 15 residues. The CDR3 sequence: CATSVGAGPAGELFF. As DNA, the CDR3 is TGTGCCACCAGTGTGGGGGCAGGTCCCGCCGGGGAGCTGTTTTTT.

J is TRBJ2-7 and V is TRBV20-1; D is ambiguous. The germline V gene encodes CDR1 DFQATT and CDR2 SNEGSKA (reference sequence). The CDR3 consists of 12 residues. The ends were cut back, 0 bases at V and 4 bases at J, with 7 bases in the middle. Here the CDR3 DNA reads TGCAGTGCTAGAGAACTACCGTACGAGCAGTACTTC. Translated, it gives CSARELPYEQYF.

The rearrangement uses TRBV7-3 and TRBJ1-2; 7 nucleotides agree with TRBD1. Germline CDR1 reads SGHTA; CDR2 reads FQGTGA. Trimming at V came to 3 bases and at J to 6 bases, leaving 4 bases not matched to a gene. CDR3 length: 13 amino acids. CDR3 sequence (DNA): TGTGCCAGCAGCTTTCGACAGGGCGATGGCTACACCTTC. Its translation: CASSFRQGDGYTF.

The chain has TRBV6-1 and TRBJ1-6; D unclear. The CDR3 loop spans 14 amino acids. Germline loops: CDR1 MNHNS, CDR2 SASEGT. Trimming took off 3 bases at V and 9 bases at J, with 12 bases between the two ends. The CDR3 protein is CASSDRWTSSPLHF. The DNA for the CDR3 is TGTGCCAGCAGTGACCGGTGGACGAGTTCACCCCTCCACTTT.

The chain links TRBV6-5 to TRBJ1-3, with 7 bases matching TRBD1. The junction had 5 bases not matched to a gene; V was cut back by 2 bases and J by 7 bases. Germline CDR1 MNHEY, CDR2 SVGAGI. This CDR3 has 14 amino acids. The CDR3 nucleotides are TGTGCCAGCAGTTACGACAGGGCTTTGAACACCATATATTTT. Translating it yields CASSYDRALNTIYF.

This chain links TRBV6-2 or TRBV6-3 with TRBJ2-2, with 9 bases fitting TRBD2. V was clipped by 9 bases and J by 4 bases; unmatched bases: 9. The germline V gene encodes CDR1 MNHEY and CDR2 SVGEGT. The CDR3 totals 15 residues. The CDR3 DNA reads TGTGCCAGGGTGCTAGCGGGAATTCCCACCGGGGAGCTGTTTTTT. Encoded protein: CARVLAGIPTGELFF.

The gene calls are TRBV28 and TRBJ2-2; no reliable D call. Germline V gene sequence: CDR1 MDHEN, CDR2 SYDVKM. V lost 5 bases and J lost 7, with 8 bases in between. The length of the CDR3 is 12 residues. The CDR3 DNA follows: TGTGCCAGCAGTAGGAGAAGCGGGGAGCTGTTTTTT. Translation gives CASSRRSGELFF. The full variable domain, rest sourced from reference TRBV28 and TRBJ2-2, is DVKVTQSSRYLVKRTGEKVFLECVQDMDHENMFWYRQDPGLGLRLIYFSYDVKMKEKGDIPEGYSVSREKKERFSLILESASTNQTSMYLCASSRRSGELFFGEGSRLTVL.

The chain is built from TRBV15 and TRBJ2-7; D call uncertain. Germline CDR1 reads LNHNV; CDR2 reads YYDKDF (reference sequence). With 0 bases removed from V and 4 bases from J, the gap between germline ends came to 16 bases. CDR3 length: 16 residues. The CDR3 sequence: CATSRDLGRTNYEQYF. The CDR3 bases are TGTGCCACCAGCAGAGATCTTGGACGAACGAATTACGAGCAGTACTTC.

The V call is TRBV6-2 or TRBV6-3, the J call TRBJ1-5, with 7 bases that match TRBD1. Germline assignment: CDR1 MNHEY and CDR2 SVGEGT. This CDR3 has 13 residues. V lost 6 bases to trimming and J lost 4 bases; unmatched junction nucleotides: 3. CDR3: CASSPTGNQPQHF. CDR3 DNA sequence: TGTGCCAGCAGCCCGACAGGGAATCAGCCCCAGCATTTT.

The rearrangement uses TRBV4-1 and TRBJ1-2; D not resolved. Germline assignment: CDR1 MGHRA and CDR2 YSYEKL. The length of the CDR3 is 15 residues. V was pared by 0 bases and J by 4 bases, with 12 bases between. The CDR3 loop is CASSQEPAGIYGYTF. The CDR3 DNA follows: TGCGCCAGCAGCCAAGAGCCGGCTGGAATCTATGGCTACACCTTC.

The chain combines TRBV6-1 with TRBJ1-3, with no clear D. The V gene's germline CDR1 is MNHNS and CDR2 SASEGT. The V and J ends lost 6 bases and 0 bases respectively, with 9 bases between them. The CDR3 loop spans 14 amino acids. CDR3 coding DNA: TGTGCCAGCAGCCAACCTTACTCTGGAAACACCATATATTTT. As protein: CASSQPYSGNTIYF.

J is TRBJ1-1 and V is TRBV6-5; maybe TRBD1 (6 bases). CDR3 length equals 14 residues. Trimming removed 4 bases from V and 2 bases from J, with 11 bases in between. The germline V gene encodes CDR1 MNHEY and CDR2 SVGAGI. This CDR3 is CASSLSGGNTEAFF. The CDR3, as DNA: TGTGCCAGCAGTTTGTCCGGGGGCAACACTGAAGCTTTCTTT.